Listed below are T cell receptor beta chains from one sample, sequenced in a study of T cell repertoires in cytomegalovirus infection. For these receptors, no antigen is known. TCRdb re-analysed the reads in MiXCR, keeping a single row per CDR3 protein. The data hold around 49,000 distinct CDR3 sequences, with about 18% observed a single time. The sample in question was CD8+ T cells from cultured PBMCs, obtained from culture after CMV antigen stimulation. These receptors were taken from a human donor in good health (CMV status not recorded). Some clones in this sample may be carry-over from other donors' samples. CDR3s include the opening cysteine and the closing phenylalanine or tryptophan. D genes are given only for firm matches. Clone size is given for some rows only: seen once, a few or many times, or a class if the clone is expanded.

v_call: TRBV3-1
j_call: TRBJ2-1
d_call: NA
clone_size: NA
cdr3_aa: CASSQDKGEGFINEQFF
cdr3_nt: TGTGCCAGCAGCCAAGATAAGGGGGAGGGCTTCATAAATGAGCAGTTCTTC

v_call: TRBV12-3/TRBV12-4
j_call: TRBJ2-1
d_call: NA
clone_size: many
cdr3_aa: CASSLARGAATSDEQFF
cdr3_nt: TGTGCCAGCAGTTTAGCCAGGGGAGCGGCCACCTCGGATGAGCAGTTCTTC

v_call: TRBV6-1
j_call: TRBJ2-7
d_call: NA
clone_size: NA
cdr3_aa: CASSERTHPSYEQYF
cdr3_nt: TGTGCCAGCAGTGAACGGACGCACCCTTCCTACGAGCAGTACTTC

v_call: TRBV7-9
j_call: TRBJ2-7
d_call: NA
clone_size: few
cdr3_aa: CASSLGNQGFSYEQYF
cdr3_nt: TGTGCCAGCAGCTTAGGTAATCAGGGATTCTCCTACGAGCAGTACTTC

v_call: TRBV27
j_call: TRBJ2-6
d_call: NA
clone_size: medium-sized
cdr3_aa: CASRGVSGANVLTF
cdr3_nt: TGTGCCAGCAGAGGGGTATCAGGGGCCAACGTCCTGACTTTC

v_call: TRBV7-2
j_call: TRBJ1-6
d_call: TRBD1
clone_size: few
cdr3_aa: CASSLGGQGPRTLHF
cdr3_nt: TGTGCCAGCAGCTTAGGAGGACAGGGTCCCAGGACCCTCCACTTT

v_call: TRBV18
j_call: TRBJ1-1
d_call: TRBD1
clone_size: few
cdr3_aa: CASTVNRGSAGTEAFF
cdr3_nt: TGTGCCAGCACGGTAAACAGGGGATCCGCTGGGACTGAAGCTTTCTTT

v_call: TRBV7-2
j_call: TRBJ2-7
d_call: NA
clone_size: NA
cdr3_aa: CASSLSPGYEQYF
cdr3_nt: TGTGCCAGCAGCTTATCCCCTGGCTACGAGCAGTACTTC

v_call: TRBV11-3
j_call: TRBJ2-3
d_call: NA
clone_size: few
cdr3_aa: CASSVRGPDTQYF
cdr3_nt: TGTGCCAGCAGCGTGAGAGGTCCAGATACGCAGTATTTT

v_call: TRBV29-1
j_call: TRBJ2-7
d_call: TRBD2
clone_size: NA
cdr3_aa: CSVFGSGSSYEQYF
cdr3_nt: TGCAGCGTTTTCGGTAGCGGGAGCTCCTACGAGCAGTACTTC

v_call: TRBV28
j_call: TRBJ2-7
d_call: NA
clone_size: few
cdr3_aa: CASSFELDMGRAPYEQYF
cdr3_nt: TGTGCCAGCAGTTTCGAACTAGACATGGGCAGGGCCCCCTACGAGCAGTACTTC

v_call: TRBV13
j_call: TRBJ2-7
d_call: TRBD2
clone_size: NA
cdr3_aa: CASSRGGGGHEQYF
cdr3_nt: TGTGCCAGCAGCCGGGGGGGAGGCGGCCACGAGCAGTACTTC

v_call: TRBV15
j_call: TRBJ2-1
d_call: NA
clone_size: NA
cdr3_aa: CATSSFRGPFNEQFF
cdr3_nt: TGTGCCACCAGCAGTTTCAGAGGCCCTTTCAATGAGCAGTTCTTC

v_call: TRBV2
j_call: TRBJ2-7
d_call: NA
clone_size: NA
cdr3_aa: CASSDARTYEQYF
cdr3_nt: TGTGCCAGCAGTGACGCCAGGACCTACGAGCAGTACTTC

v_call: TRBV7-2
j_call: TRBJ1-1
d_call: NA
clone_size: NA
cdr3_aa: CASSLGGGVPAFF
cdr3_nt: TGTGCCAGCAGCTTAGGGGGGGGAGTACCAGCTTTCTTT

v_call: TRBV7-8
j_call: TRBJ2-7
d_call: NA
clone_size: many
cdr3_aa: CASSFTGNGLAAYEQYF
cdr3_nt: TGTGCCAGCAGCTTCACAGGGAATGGGCTAGCGGCGTACGAGCAGTACTTC

v_call: TRBV7-2
j_call: TRBJ2-7
d_call: TRBD1
clone_size: few
cdr3_aa: CASSFYNDRVWSQSYEQYF
cdr3_nt: TGTGCCAGCAGCTTTTACAACGACAGGGTTTGGTCGCAATCCTACGAGCAGTACTTC

v_call: TRBV7-2
j_call: TRBJ2-1
d_call: TRBD2
clone_size: NA
cdr3_aa: CASSPGLAGGNEQFF
cdr3_nt: TGTGCCAGCAGCCCGGGACTAGCGGGGGGCAATGAGCAGTTCTTC

v_call: TRBV7-2
j_call: TRBJ2-3
d_call: NA
clone_size: NA
cdr3_aa: CASSPASTDTQYF
cdr3_nt: TGTGCCAGCAGCCCAGCTAGCACAGATACGCAGTATTTT

v_call: TRBV27
j_call: TRBJ2-7
d_call: TRBD1
clone_size: NA
cdr3_aa: CASSLLGQGASSYEQYF
cdr3_nt: TGTGCCAGCAGTTTACTCGGACAGGGGGCTTCCTCCTACGAGCAGTACTTC

v_call: TRBV5-6
j_call: TRBJ1-1
d_call: NA
clone_size: NA
cdr3_aa: CASSWGHRMNTEAFF
cdr3_nt: TGTGCCAGCAGCTGGGGACACCGAATGAACACTGAAGCTTTCTTT

v_call: TRBV7-8
j_call: TRBJ1-5
d_call: NA
clone_size: NA
cdr3_aa: CASSSRQSNQPQHF
cdr3_nt: TGTGCTAGCAGCTCCCGACAGAGCAATCAGCCCCAGCATTTT

v_call: TRBV28
j_call: TRBJ2-1
d_call: TRBD2
clone_size: NA
cdr3_aa: CASSFGAGGSNEQFF
cdr3_nt: TGTGCCAGCAGTTTTGGAGCGGGAGGGTCTAATGAGCAGTTCTTC

v_call: TRBV7-2
j_call: TRBJ1-5
d_call: NA
clone_size: NA
cdr3_aa: CASSLDVNPTQPQHF
cdr3_nt: TGTGCCAGCAGCTTAGACGTAAACCCTACTCAGCCCCAGCATTTT

v_call: TRBV19
j_call: TRBJ1-5
d_call: TRBD1
clone_size: many
cdr3_aa: CAVKGQGDQPQHF
cdr3_nt: TGTGCCGTAAAGGGACAGGGGGATCAGCCCCAGCATTTT

v_call: TRBV7-9
j_call: TRBJ1-6
d_call: NA
clone_size: few
cdr3_aa: CASSFHDDEGARSPLHF
cdr3_nt: TGTGCCAGCAGCTTCCACGATGATGAGGGCGCTCGGTCACCCCTCCACTTT

v_call: TRBV6-2/TRBV6-3
j_call: TRBJ2-1
d_call: NA
clone_size: NA
cdr3_aa: CASSYTAYNEQFF
cdr3_nt: TGTGCCAGCAGTTACACGGCCTACAATGAGCAGTTCTTC

v_call: TRBV7-2
j_call: TRBJ1-4
d_call: NA
clone_size: few
cdr3_aa: CASSLGGQANEKLFF
cdr3_nt: TGTGCCAGCAGCTTAGGAGGGCAGGCTAATGAAAAACTGTTTTTT

v_call: TRBV7-2
j_call: TRBJ2-7
d_call: TRBD2
clone_size: few
cdr3_aa: CASSLARSLADPYEQYF
cdr3_nt: TGTGCCAGCAGCTTAGCGCGGTCACTAGCGGACCCCTACGAGCAGTACTTC

v_call: TRBV9
j_call: TRBJ2-1
d_call: NA
clone_size: few
cdr3_aa: CASSVNLGIYNEQFF
cdr3_nt: TGTGCCAGCAGCGTCAATCTCGGGATCTACAATGAGCAGTTCTTC

v_call: TRBV28
j_call: TRBJ2-5
d_call: TRBD2
clone_size: many
cdr3_aa: CASKESSGRGGTQYF
cdr3_nt: TGTGCCAGTAAAGAGTCTAGCGGGAGAGGGGGGACCCAGTACTTC

v_call: TRBV12-3/TRBV12-4
j_call: TRBJ2-1
d_call: NA
clone_size: NA
cdr3_aa: CASKPSESSYNEQFF
cdr3_nt: TGTGCCAGCAAACCCAGCGAGAGCTCCTACAATGAGCAGTTCTTC

v_call: TRBV7-6
j_call: TRBJ1-6
d_call: NA
clone_size: medium-sized
cdr3_aa: CASSRKAGLDAYSPLHF
cdr3_nt: TGTGCCAGCAGCCGGAAAGCGGGGCTAGACGCGTATTCACCCCTCCACTTT

v_call: TRBV5-1
j_call: TRBJ2-1
d_call: NA
clone_size: NA
cdr3_aa: CASRETNYNEQFF
cdr3_nt: TGCGCCAGCAGGGAGACTAACTACAATGAGCAGTTCTTC

v_call: TRBV7-9
j_call: TRBJ2-2
d_call: NA
clone_size: few
cdr3_aa: CASSSPIELAGELFF
cdr3_nt: TGTGCCAGCAGCTCGCCCATTGAGTTGGCCGGGGAGCTGTTTTTT

v_call: TRBV7-3
j_call: TRBJ2-1
d_call: NA
clone_size: few
cdr3_aa: CASSPNRAAYNEQFF
cdr3_nt: TGTGCCAGCAGCCCCAACCGGGCCGCCTACAATGAGCAGTTCTTC

v_call: TRBV12-3/TRBV12-4
j_call: TRBJ2-1
d_call: TRBD2
clone_size: large
cdr3_aa: CASSPGLGLNEQFF
cdr3_nt: TGTGCCAGCAGTCCGGGACTAGGACTTAACGAGCAGTTCTTC

v_call: TRBV6-2/TRBV6-3
j_call: TRBJ2-1
d_call: TRBD2
clone_size: NA
cdr3_aa: CASSPGTSGRRNEQFF
cdr3_nt: TGTGCCAGCAGTCCCGGGACTAGCGGGAGACGGAATGAGCAGTTCTTC

v_call: TRBV12-3/TRBV12-4
j_call: TRBJ2-1
d_call: TRBD2
clone_size: once
cdr3_aa: CASSSTSGRDVFYNEQFF
cdr3_nt: TGTGCCAGCAGTTCCACTAGCGGGAGAGATGTATTCTACAATGAGCAGTTCTTC

v_call: TRBV10-3
j_call: TRBJ2-3
d_call: TRBD2
clone_size: few
cdr3_aa: CAISESMVASGGGTDTQYF
cdr3_nt: TGTGCCATCAGTGAGTCGATGGTGGCTAGCGGGGGCGGCACAGATACGCAGTATTTT

v_call: TRBV6-6
j_call: TRBJ1-2
d_call: NA
clone_size: few
cdr3_aa: CASSYGGEGYGYTF
cdr3_nt: TGTGCCAGCAGTTACGGAGGGGAAGGTTATGGCTACACCTTC

v_call: TRBV7-9
j_call: TRBJ2-7
d_call: TRBD2
clone_size: once
cdr3_aa: CASSLRTSGVWEQYF
cdr3_nt: TGTGCCAGCAGCTTAAGGACTAGCGGGGTGTGGGAGCAGTACTTC

v_call: TRBV7-3
j_call: TRBJ1-2
d_call: NA
clone_size: NA
cdr3_aa: CASSPDRAGRIVPYGYTF
cdr3_nt: TGTGCCAGCAGCCCCGACCGGGCAGGGAGAATTGTACCGTATGGCTACACCTTC

v_call: TRBV7-8
j_call: TRBJ1-1
d_call: NA
clone_size: NA
cdr3_aa: CASSLESNTEAFF
cdr3_nt: TGTGCCAGCAGCTTGGAGAGTAACACTGAAGCTTTCTTT

v_call: TRBV7-8
j_call: TRBJ1-2
d_call: TRBD1
clone_size: NA
cdr3_aa: CASSLEQGTYGYTF
cdr3_nt: TGTGCCAGCAGCTTAGAACAGGGGACCTATGGCTACACCTTC

v_call: TRBV12-3/TRBV12-4
j_call: TRBJ2-2
d_call: TRBD1
clone_size: few
cdr3_aa: CASSGGQVVAGELFF
cdr3_nt: TGTGCCAGCAGTGGGGGACAGGTGGTCGCCGGGGAGCTGTTTTTT

v_call: TRBV24-1
j_call: TRBJ1-1
d_call: TRBD1
clone_size: NA
cdr3_aa: CATSDSRGSTEAFF
cdr3_nt: TGTGCCACCAGTGATTCCAGGGGGAGCACTGAAGCTTTCTTT

v_call: TRBV7-2
j_call: TRBJ2-1
d_call: NA
clone_size: few
cdr3_aa: CASSSGSGYNEQFF
cdr3_nt: TGTGCCAGCAGCTCAGGCAGCGGTTACAATGAGCAGTTCTTC

v_call: TRBV3-1
j_call: TRBJ2-7
d_call: NA
clone_size: few
cdr3_aa: CASSQDPMGPSNEQYF
cdr3_nt: TGTGCCAGCAGCCAAGATCCTATGGGCCCCTCCAACGAGCAGTACTTC

v_call: TRBV12-3/TRBV12-4
j_call: TRBJ2-7
d_call: NA
clone_size: NA
cdr3_aa: CASSLGFGEQYF
cdr3_nt: TGTGCCAGCAGTTTGGGATTCGGGGAGCAGTACTTC

v_call: TRBV7-8
j_call: TRBJ2-1
d_call: NA
clone_size: NA
cdr3_aa: CASSLGGQHNEQFF
cdr3_nt: TGTGCCAGCAGCTTAGGAGGACAGCACAATGAGCAGTTCTTC

v_call: TRBV7-2
j_call: TRBJ2-3
d_call: NA
clone_size: NA
cdr3_aa: CASSPSLGETQYF
cdr3_nt: TGTGCCAGCAGCCCTTCGTTGGGCGAAACGCAGTATTTT

v_call: TRBV28
j_call: TRBJ2-6
d_call: NA
clone_size: many
cdr3_aa: CASRLRGSGANVLTF
cdr3_nt: TGTGCCAGCAGGTTGCGGGGCTCTGGGGCCAACGTCCTGACTTTC

v_call: TRBV7-9
j_call: TRBJ2-7
d_call: TRBD1
clone_size: NA
cdr3_aa: CASSSPQGAYEQYF
cdr3_nt: TGTGCCAGCAGCTCCCCCCAGGGGGCCTACGAGCAGTACTTC

v_call: TRBV7-2
j_call: TRBJ2-2
d_call: NA
clone_size: NA
cdr3_aa: CASSLEFGPKNTGELFF
cdr3_nt: TGTGCCAGCAGCTTAGAATTTGGGCCCAAGAACACCGGGGAGCTGTTTTTT

v_call: TRBV7-8
j_call: TRBJ2-1
d_call: TRBD2
clone_size: few
cdr3_aa: CASSLPSGGFTNEQFF
cdr3_nt: TGTGCCAGCAGCTTACCCAGCGGGGGTTTCACCAATGAGCAGTTCTTC

v_call: TRBV7-3
j_call: TRBJ1-6
d_call: NA
clone_size: few
cdr3_aa: CASSLISGGPLHF
cdr3_nt: TGTGCCAGCAGCTTAATATCGGGAGGGCCCCTCCACTTT

v_call: TRBV29-1
j_call: TRBJ2-4
d_call: NA
clone_size: NA
cdr3_aa: CSVGGGTKNIQYF
cdr3_nt: TGCAGCGTTGGCGGTGGGACCAAAAACATTCAGTACTTC